Below, one T cell receptor (beta chain) is given with its context. CDR3 length: 14 amino acids. V lost 5 bases, J lost 0 bases, and 8 bases lay in between. Germline V gene data show CDR1 as SGHAT and CDR2 as FQNNGV. This sample stems from a study of blood T cell repertoires in COVID-19. How the authors handled the data: It was from reference gene primer amplification that nucleated cell counts were estimated. Assay used: immunoSEQ multiplex PCR; TCRdb lists only in-frame clones, some missing. That table is the source of V, J and clone size, and D and trimming were worked out from the DNA. The table includes 100,000 or so clones, roughly 81% detected once.

The receptor was derived from a middle-aged man with active or convalescent COVID-19. This rearrangement joins TRBV11-2 to TRBJ1-3; TRBD1 might be the D (5 bases). Sequencing was done on a sample of peripheral blood. This CDR3 reads CASSRQISGNTIYF. In DNA form, the CDR3 reads TGTGCCAGCAGCCGACAGATCTCTGGAAACACCATATATTTT.